This T cell receptor (beta chain) was recorded in a study of T-cell memory formation after mild COVID-19. General study findings and limits: Among clones contracting day 15 to 85, CD4/CD8 was balanced, whereas later expanders leaned CD4+.

V lost 5 bases and J 7 bases, leaving 21 bases between the germline ends. The CDR3 spans 16 residues. The germline CDR1 and CDR2 sequences are SGHTA and FQGNSA. UMIs and sample barcodes were carried by the TCR alpha and TCR beta cDNA libraries that 5'RACE produced using constant-segment primers. TCRdb called the 5' RACE reads again in MiXCR, with one record for every CDR3 protein. The table lists roughly 170,000 distinct CDR3 sequences, approximately 17% of them singletons. With respect to this clonotype: Its antigen is still unknown.

The chain links TRBV7-2 to TRBJ1-5; no clear D gene. The sample consisted of PBMCs or a T cell subset sorted from them (not recorded which). This sequence originates from a man between 18 and 35 years old who had mild COVID-19 (a few samples of this study predate the infection). Cell type and time point are not known. This CDR3 reads CASSLVAGPAGQPQHF. The CDR3 bases are TGTGCCAGCAGCCTGGTAGCCGGGCCCGCGGGGCAGCCCCAGCATTTT. Full variable domain (rest looked up from reference TRBV7-2 and TRBJ1-5): GAGVSQSPSNKVTEKGKDVELRCDPISGHTALYWYRQSLGQGLEFLIYFQGNSAPDKSGLPSDRFSAERTGGSVSTLTIQRTQQEDSAVYLCASSLVAGPAGQPQHFGDGTRLSIL.